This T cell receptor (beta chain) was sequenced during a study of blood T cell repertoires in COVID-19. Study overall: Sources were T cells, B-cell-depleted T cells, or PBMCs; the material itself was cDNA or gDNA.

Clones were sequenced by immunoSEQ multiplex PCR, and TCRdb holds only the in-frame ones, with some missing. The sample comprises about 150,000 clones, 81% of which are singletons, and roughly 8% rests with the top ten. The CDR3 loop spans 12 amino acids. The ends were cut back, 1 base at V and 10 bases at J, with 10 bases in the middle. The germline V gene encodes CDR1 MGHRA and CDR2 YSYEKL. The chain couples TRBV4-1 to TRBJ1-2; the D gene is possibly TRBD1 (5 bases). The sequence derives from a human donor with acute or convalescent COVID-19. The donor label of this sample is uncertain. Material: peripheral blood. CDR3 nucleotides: TGCGCCAGCAGCCAAGTCGGGGGTGTCTACACCTTC. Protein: CASSQVGGVYTF.